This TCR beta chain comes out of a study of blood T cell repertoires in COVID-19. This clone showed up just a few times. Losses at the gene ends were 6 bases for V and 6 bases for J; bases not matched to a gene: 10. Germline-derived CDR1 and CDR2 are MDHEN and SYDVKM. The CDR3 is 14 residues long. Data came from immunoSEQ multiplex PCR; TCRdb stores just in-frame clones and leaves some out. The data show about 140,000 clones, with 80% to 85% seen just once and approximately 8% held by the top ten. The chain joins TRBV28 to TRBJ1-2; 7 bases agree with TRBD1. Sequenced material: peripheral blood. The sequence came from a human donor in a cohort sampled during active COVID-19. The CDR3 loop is CASRVSTGADGYTF. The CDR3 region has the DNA TGTGCCAGCAGAGTATCAACAGGGGCGGATGGCTACACCTTC.